This T cell receptor (beta chain) was identified in a study of blood T cell repertoires in COVID-19. Study summary: From T cells, B-cell-depleted T cells, or PBMCs came the material, which was cDNA or gDNA.

TCRdb's table, derived via immunoSEQ multiplex PCR, lists solely in-frame clones and lacks some. Among some 9,200 clones, more than 85% were seen once, and the ten largest hold approximately 4%. This CDR3 region has 16 residues. The V and J ends lost 0 bases and 7 bases respectively, with 15 bases between them. Germline values: CDR1 KGHSH, CDR2 LQKENI. The chain joins TRBV18 to TRBJ1-4; no clear D gene. The receptor was derived from a woman aged 45-60 years with active COVID-19. The specimen sequenced was peripheral blood. The CDR3 here is CASSPPGSRVVEKLFF. The DNA for the CDR3 is TGTGCCAGCTCACCACCCGGGAGCCGGGTAGTTGAAAAACTGTTTTTT.